This TCR beta chain was retrieved from a study of T cells in Graves' hyperthyroidism and ophthalmopathy. Diagnoses were made from clinical symptoms, serum measures (thyroxine and TRAb), thyroid ultrasound and orbital computed tomography. TCR beta CDR3 regions were amplified from RNA transcripts. The study used the HTBI primer set for a first-round RT-PCR of the TCR CDR3. TCRdb passed the multiplex PCR reads through MiXCR, listing each CDR3 protein once. In the table there are 550,000 to 700,000 distinct CDR3 sequences, around 45% of which are singletons. Study results and limitations: The model made its ophthalmopathy prediction, and onset followed a median about 5.9 months later. Within blood appeared most thyroid clonotypes that had expanded above 0.001.

About this clonotype itself: Its target is unknown.

The TCR originated in an adult woman with Graves' disease, either hyperthyroidism or ophthalmopathy (not recorded which). The sample was peripheral blood or thyroid tissue (not recorded which).

CDR3 sequence (DNA): TGTGCCAGCAGTTACCCGGGGGGAGGGATTAATCAGCCCCAGCATTTT. Translating it yields CASSYPGGGINQPQHF. The chain couples TRBV2 to TRBJ1-5; possibly TRBD1 for D (5 bases). This CDR3 contains 16 residues. Trimming shortened V by 5 bases and J by 4 bases, and 18 bases separated the two germline ends. The germline gives CDR1 SNHLY, CDR2 FYNNEI. The complete variable domain, with remaining parts taken from reference TRBV2 and TRBJ1-5, reads EPEVTQTPSHQVTQMGQEVILRCVPISNHLYFYWYRQILGQKVEFLVSFYNNEISEKSEIFDDQFSVERPDGSNFTLKIRSTKLEDSAMYFCASSYPGGGINQPQHFGDGTRLSIL.